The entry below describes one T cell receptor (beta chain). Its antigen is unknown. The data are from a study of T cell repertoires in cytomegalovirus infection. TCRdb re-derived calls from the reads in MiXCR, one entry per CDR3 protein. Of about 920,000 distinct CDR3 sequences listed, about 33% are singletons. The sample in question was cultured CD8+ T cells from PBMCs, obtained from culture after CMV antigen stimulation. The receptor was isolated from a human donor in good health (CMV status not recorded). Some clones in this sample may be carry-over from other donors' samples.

This CDR3 reads CASSIDVGYQAEAFF. The CDR3 DNA sequence: TGTGCCAGTAGCATTGATGTGGGCTATCAGGCTGAAGCTTTCTTT. The J gene is TRBJ1-1, the V gene TRBV19; no clear D. Germline V gene sequence: CDR1 LNHDA, CDR2 SQIVND (reference sequence). The V gene lost 6 bases and the J gene lost 6 bases, with 20 bases spanning the gap. The CDR3 has 15 residues.